This TCR beta chain was identified in a study of regulatory T cells in long-lasting Graves disease (dated by TCRdb to the early 2020s). Study-level background: Persistent Graves' disease was defined as antithyroid drug treatment for over 5 years with persistently positive TSH receptor autoantibodies. Persistent Graves' disease patients were compared with newly diagnosed Graves' disease patients by peripheral blood TCR sequencing and RNA sequencing. The study took place in China and was registered as a clinical trial. A total of some 35 samples underwent TCR sequencing: about 13 from persistent and about 20 from newly diagnosed Graves' disease patients. In the clinical cohort, patients with persistent Graves' disease had used antithyroid drugs for an average of about 9.4 years.

General study outcomes and caveats: Persistent Graves' disease patients showed lower TCR Shannon entropy and fewer highly expanded clones than newly diagnosed patients, suggesting clonal expansion. As a limitation, the authors acknowledged that the small sample size may reduce accuracy. More public clonotypes were shared among persistent patients (roughly 2,700) than among newly diagnosed patients (approximately 1,000). Because the primary lesion, thyroid tissue, could not be accessed, the study looked at peripheral blood alone. Only the TCR beta chain was sequenced and analyzed.

The sample holds a few counts of this clonotype. The clone's antigen remains unknown. The sample holds no much larger clone one base away, and base qualities are not on file. The library was made by multiplex PCR. Reads for this sample came from an Illumina HiSeq 4000. CDR3 regions were amplified by Arm-PCR with iRepertoire HTBI primers to construct TCR beta libraries. Before sequencing, the PCR products went through gel purification. The published analysis was carried out like this. Across samples, 62 TRBV and roughly 13 TRBJ segments were identified and used for gene usage analysis of CDR3 amino acid clonotypes. COPE and FqMerger were used to merge the filtered high-quality paired reads into contigs. BLAST was used to align contigs to IMGT TRBV, TRBD and TRBJ reference genes, and CDR3 was defined according to IMGT. Any clonotype with a frequency above 0.1% was classified as a highly expanded clone. Shannon entropy served as the measure of repertoire diversity, while the Gini coefficient captured V-J evenness. A clonotype found in more than one individual was treated as public. TCRdb cleaned the public reads at Q25 with fastp, built clones with MiXCR and kept in-frame beta chains. Merged by CDR3 protein, the rows form single entries marked with the most common genes and DNA. It is TCRdb's table, rather than the study itself, that gives the V and J calls and clone size. Across this sample there are about 430,000 distinct CDR3 sequences, with around 20% seen only once. Roughly an eighth of the sample rests with the top ten.

The sample's time point label, in plain terms: persistent/refractory GD, antithyroid drugs over 5 years with positive TRAb. RNA was extracted from PBMCs in TRIzol for both TCR sequencing and RNA sequencing. The diagnosis of Graves' disease was made according to American Thyroid Association guidelines. Patients for the study were recruited at an endocrinology department in Xi'an, China. Each patient gave around 9.2 milliliters of peripheral blood, collected in an EDTA anticoagulant tube. PBMCs were isolated by Ficoll Paque Plus density gradient separation without further T cell sorting. An Agilent 2100 Bioanalyzer and agarose gel were used to assess RNA quality, and a NanoDrop 2000 was used to measure RNA concentration. The clonotype was recovered from a female donor with Graves disease. Sequencing was performed on peripheral blood mononuclear cells (PBMCs), taken when the disease was refractory, from a patient treated with antithyroid drugs.

The CDR3 reads as follows: CASSEHGTANYGYTF. Here is the DNA: TGTGCCAGTAGCGAACACGGGACAGCGAACTATGGCTACACCTTC. The rearranged segments are TRBV19 and TRBJ1-2; TRBD1 aligns with 7 central bases. Including cysteine and phenylalanine, the CDR3 has 15 amino acids. The CDR3 DNA has 45 bases and is translated from base 1. V ends up 6 bases short and J 2 bases short, with an unmatched junction base count of 9. The germline V gene (reference sequence) provides CDR1 LNHDA and CDR2 SQIVND. Outside the CDR3, residues come from the reference TRBV19 and TRBJ1-2 proteins, so the full variable domain is: DGGITQSPKYLFRKEGQNVTLSCEQNLNHDAMYWYRQDPGQGLRLIYYSQIVNDFQKGDIAEGYSVSREKKESFPLTVTSAQKNPTAFYLCASSEHGTANYGYTFGSGTRLTVV.